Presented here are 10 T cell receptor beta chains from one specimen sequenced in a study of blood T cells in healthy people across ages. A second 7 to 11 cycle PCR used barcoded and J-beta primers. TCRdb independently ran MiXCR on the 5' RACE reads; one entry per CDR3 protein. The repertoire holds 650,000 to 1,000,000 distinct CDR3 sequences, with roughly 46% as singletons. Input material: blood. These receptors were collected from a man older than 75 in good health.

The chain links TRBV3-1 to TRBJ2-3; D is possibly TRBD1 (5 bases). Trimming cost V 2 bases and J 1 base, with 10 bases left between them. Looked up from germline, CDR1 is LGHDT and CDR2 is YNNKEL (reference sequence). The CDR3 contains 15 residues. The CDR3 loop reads CASSQWLGGTDTQYF. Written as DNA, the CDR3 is TGTGCCAGCAGCCAATGGCTAGGGGGCACAGATACGCAGTATTTT.

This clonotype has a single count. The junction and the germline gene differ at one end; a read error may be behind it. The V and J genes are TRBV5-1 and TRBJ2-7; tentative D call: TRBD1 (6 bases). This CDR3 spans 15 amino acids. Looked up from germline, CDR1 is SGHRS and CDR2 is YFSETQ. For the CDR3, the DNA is TGCGTCAGCAGCTTGGTTGTAGGGGGCTCCTACGAGCAGTACTTC. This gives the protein CVSSLVVGGSYEQYF.

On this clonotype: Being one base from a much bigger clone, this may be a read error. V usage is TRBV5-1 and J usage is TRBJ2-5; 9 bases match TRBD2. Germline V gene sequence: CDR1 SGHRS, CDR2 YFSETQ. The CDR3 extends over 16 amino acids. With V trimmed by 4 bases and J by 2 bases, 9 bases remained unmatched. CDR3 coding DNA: TGCGCCAGCAGCCCGGAGTCTAGCGGGAAGCAAGAGACCCAGTACTTC. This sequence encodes CASSPESSGKQETQYF. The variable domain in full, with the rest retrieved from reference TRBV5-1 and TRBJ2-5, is KAGVTQTPRYLIKTRGQQVTLSCSPISGHRSVSWYQQTPGQGLQFLFEYFSETQRNKGNFPGRFSGRQFSNSRSEMNVSTLELGDSALYLCASSPESSGKQETQYFGPGTRLLVL.

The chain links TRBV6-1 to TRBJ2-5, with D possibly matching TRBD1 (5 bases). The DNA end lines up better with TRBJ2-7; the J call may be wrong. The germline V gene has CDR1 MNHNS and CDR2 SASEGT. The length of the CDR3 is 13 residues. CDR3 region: CASSDPRVGEQYF. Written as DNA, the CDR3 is TGTGCCAGCAGTGATCCCAGGGTTGGCGAGCAGTACTTC.

The DNA for the CDR3 is TGCAGTGCAACGGAGGACAGTTTTAGCAATCAGCCCCAGCATTTT. This sequence encodes CSATEDSFSNQPQHF. This rearrangement joins TRBV20-1 to TRBJ1-5, with D perhaps TRBD1 (6 bases). V was shortened by 6 bases and J by 0 bases, with 15 bases between the two germline ends. CDR3 size: 15 residues. Germline CDR1 is DFQATT and CDR2 is SNEGSKA (reference sequence).

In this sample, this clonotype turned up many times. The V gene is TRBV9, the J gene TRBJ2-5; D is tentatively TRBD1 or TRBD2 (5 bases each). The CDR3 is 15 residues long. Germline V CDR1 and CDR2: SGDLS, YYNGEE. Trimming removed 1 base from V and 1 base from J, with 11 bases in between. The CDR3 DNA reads TGTGCCAGCAGCGTATCAGGGACCACCCAAGAGACCCAGTACTTC. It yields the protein CASSVSGTTQETQYF.

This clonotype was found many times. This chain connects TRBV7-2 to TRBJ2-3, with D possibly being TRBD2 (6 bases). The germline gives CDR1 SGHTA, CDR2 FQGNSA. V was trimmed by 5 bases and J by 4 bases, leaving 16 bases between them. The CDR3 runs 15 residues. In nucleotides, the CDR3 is TGTGCCAGCAGCCTACGGGACTCCTCGGCAGATACGCAGTATTTT. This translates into CASSLRDSSADTQYF.

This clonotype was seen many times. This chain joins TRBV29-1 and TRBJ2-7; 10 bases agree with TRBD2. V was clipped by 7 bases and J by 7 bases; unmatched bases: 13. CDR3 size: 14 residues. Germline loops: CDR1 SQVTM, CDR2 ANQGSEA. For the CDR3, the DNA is TGCAGCGCCTTTATAGCGGGAGGCTTGGGGGAGCAGTACTTC. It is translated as CSAFIAGGLGEQYF.

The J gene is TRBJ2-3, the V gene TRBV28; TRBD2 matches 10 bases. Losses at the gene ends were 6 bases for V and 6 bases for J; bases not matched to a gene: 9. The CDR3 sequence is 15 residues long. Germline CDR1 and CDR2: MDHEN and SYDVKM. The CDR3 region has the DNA TGTGCCAGCAGAAAAGAACTAGCGGGGCAGGATACGCAGTATTTT. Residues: CASRKELAGQDTQYF. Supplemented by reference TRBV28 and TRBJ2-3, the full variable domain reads DVKVTQSSRYLVKRTGEKVFLECVQDMDHENMFWYRQDPGLGLRLIYFSYDVKMKEKGDIPEGYSVSREKKERFSLILESASTNQTSMYLCASRKELAGQDTQYFGPGTRLTVL.

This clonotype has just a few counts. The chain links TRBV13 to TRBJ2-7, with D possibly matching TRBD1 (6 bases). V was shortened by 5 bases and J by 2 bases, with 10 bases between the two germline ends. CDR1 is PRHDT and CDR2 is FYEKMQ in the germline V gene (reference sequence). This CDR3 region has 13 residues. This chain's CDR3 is CASSQGFAYEQYF. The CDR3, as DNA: TGTGCCAGCAGCCAGGGGTTCGCCTACGAGCAGTACTTC. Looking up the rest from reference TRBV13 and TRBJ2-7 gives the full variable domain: AAGVIQSPRHLIKEKRETATLKCYPIPRHDTVYWYQQGPGQDPQFLISFYEKMQSDKGSIPDRFSAQQFSDYHSELNMSSLELGDSALYFCASSQGFAYEQYFGPGTRLTVT.